This T cell receptor beta chain was documented in a study of glioma-infiltrating T cells. Overall study results and limits: A blood CDR3 motif signature was depleted in highly divergent patients.

Trimming shortened V by 0 bases and J by 8 bases, and 16 bases separated the two germline ends. Germline assignment: CDR1 LGHNA and CDR2 YNFKEQ. This CDR3 has 15 residues. This clonotype has ten or more counts. Its antigen is still unknown. Amplification of TCR alpha and beta CDR3 regions from RNA used iRepertoire nested multiplex PCR. MiXCR was run by TCRdb on the multiplex PCR reads, yielding one entry per CDR3 protein. The sample has fewer than 500,000 distinct CDR3 sequences; roughly two fifths are singletons. The chain employs TRBV4-2 and TRBJ1-2, with a tentative D call TRBD1 (6 bases). Sequenced material: glioma tissue, nonneoplastic brain tissue, or PBMCs (not recorded which). The receptor's source is a human donor with low-grade glioma or glioblastoma, undergoing nonglioma brain surgery, or in good health (not recorded which). This CDR3 reads CASSQDVGGRRGYTF. CDR3 nucleotides: TGTGCCAGCAGCCAAGATGTAGGGGGGCGTCGGGGCTACACCTTC.